This TCR beta chain was captured in a study of lung T cells in sarcoidosis with Löfgren's syndrome. TCRdb re-analysed the reads in MiXCR, keeping a single row per CDR3 protein. The sample records hundreds of distinct CDR3 sequences, 25% to 35% being singletons. The source of this sequence is a human donor with sarcoidosis (Löfgren's syndrome or another form), or a control subject (not recorded which). The sequencing input was CD4+ T cells from bronchoalveolar lavage fluid.

CDR3 sequence (DNA): TGTGCCAGCAGGACAGGGGCGACCTTGAACACTGAAGCTTTCTTT. Amino acid sequence: CASRTGATLNTEAFF. J is TRBJ1-1 and V is TRBV6-2 or TRBV6-3, with 8 bases matching TRBD1. The CDR3 runs to 15 residues. J gave up 0 bases and V 6 bases, and 6 bases lay outside the gene matches. Germline CDR1 and CDR2: MNHEY and SVGEGT.